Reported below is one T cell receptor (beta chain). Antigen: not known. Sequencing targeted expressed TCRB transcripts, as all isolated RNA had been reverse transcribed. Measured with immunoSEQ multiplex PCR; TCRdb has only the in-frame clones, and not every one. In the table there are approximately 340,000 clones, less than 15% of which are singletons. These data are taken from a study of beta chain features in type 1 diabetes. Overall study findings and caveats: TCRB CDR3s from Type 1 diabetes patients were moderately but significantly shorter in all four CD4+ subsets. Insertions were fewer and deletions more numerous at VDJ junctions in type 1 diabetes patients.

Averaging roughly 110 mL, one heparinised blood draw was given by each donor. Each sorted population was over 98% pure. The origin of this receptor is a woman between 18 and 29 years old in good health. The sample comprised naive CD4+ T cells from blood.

The CDR3 bases are TGTGCCTGGGATAGCGGGACAAGCACAGATACGCAGTATTTT. Protein: CAWDSGTSTDTQYF. This sequence joins TRBV30 and TRBJ2-3; 8 bases are shared with TRBD2. There are 14 residues in the CDR3. V shed 5 bases, J shed 0 bases, and the junction held 4 bases outside the gene matches. The germline gives CDR1 GTSNPN, CDR2 SVGIG (reference sequence).